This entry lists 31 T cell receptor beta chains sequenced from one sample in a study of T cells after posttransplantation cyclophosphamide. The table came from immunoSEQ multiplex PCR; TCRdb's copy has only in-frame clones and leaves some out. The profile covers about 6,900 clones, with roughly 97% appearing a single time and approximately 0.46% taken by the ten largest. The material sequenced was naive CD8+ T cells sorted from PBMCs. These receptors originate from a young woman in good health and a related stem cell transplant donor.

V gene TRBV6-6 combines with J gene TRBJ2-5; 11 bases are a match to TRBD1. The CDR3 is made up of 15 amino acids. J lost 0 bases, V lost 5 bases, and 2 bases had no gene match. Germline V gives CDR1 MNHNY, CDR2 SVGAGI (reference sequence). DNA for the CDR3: TGTGCCAGCAGTGGGGGACAGGGGGACCAAGAGACCCAGTACTTC. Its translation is CASSGGQGDQETQYF.

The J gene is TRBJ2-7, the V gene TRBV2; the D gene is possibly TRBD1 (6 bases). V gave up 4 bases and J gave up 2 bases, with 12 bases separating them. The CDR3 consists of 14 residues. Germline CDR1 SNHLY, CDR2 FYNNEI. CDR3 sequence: CASSATGLTYEQYF. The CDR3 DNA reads TGTGCCAGCAGTGCGACAGGTTTGACCTACGAGCAGTACTTC.

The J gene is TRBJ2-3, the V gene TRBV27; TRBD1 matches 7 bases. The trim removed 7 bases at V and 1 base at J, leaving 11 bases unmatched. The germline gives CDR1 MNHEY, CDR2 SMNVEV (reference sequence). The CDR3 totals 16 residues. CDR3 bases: TGTGCCAGCACGAAAGGGACAGCCAAACGCACAGATACGCAGTATTTT. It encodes CASTKGTAKRTDTQYF.

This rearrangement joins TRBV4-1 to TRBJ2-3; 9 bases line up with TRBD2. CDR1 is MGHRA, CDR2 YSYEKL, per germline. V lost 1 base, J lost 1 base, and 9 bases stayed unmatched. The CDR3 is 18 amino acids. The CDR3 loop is CASSQVGGSGGRTDTQYF. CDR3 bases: TGCGCCAGCAGCCAAGTAGGAGGGAGCGGGGGGCGCACAGATACGCAGTATTTT.

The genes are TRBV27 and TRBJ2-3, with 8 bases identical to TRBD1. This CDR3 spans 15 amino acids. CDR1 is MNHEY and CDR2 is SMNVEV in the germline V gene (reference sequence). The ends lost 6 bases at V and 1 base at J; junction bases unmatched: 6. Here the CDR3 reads CASRGRGRGTDTQYF. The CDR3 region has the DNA TGTGCCAGCAGGGGCAGGGGGCGCGGCACAGATACGCAGTATTTT.

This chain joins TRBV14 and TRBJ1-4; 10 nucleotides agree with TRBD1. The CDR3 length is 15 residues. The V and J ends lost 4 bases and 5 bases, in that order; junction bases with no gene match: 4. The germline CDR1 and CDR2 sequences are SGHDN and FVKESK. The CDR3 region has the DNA TGTGCCAGCAGCCCCCTGGACAGGGGGAATGAAAAACTGTTTTTT. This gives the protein CASSPLDRGNEKLFF.

The CDR3 loop is CASRQQGFSGNTIYF. The CDR3 DNA reads as TGTGCCAGCAGACAACAGGGGTTTTCTGGAAACACCATATATTTT. V is TRBV5-6 and J is TRBJ1-3; 7 bases agree with TRBD1. In germline, CDR1 is SGHDT, CDR2 YYEEEE. V was pared by 5 bases and J by 1 base, with 6 bases of the junction left unmatched. The CDR3 contains 15 residues.

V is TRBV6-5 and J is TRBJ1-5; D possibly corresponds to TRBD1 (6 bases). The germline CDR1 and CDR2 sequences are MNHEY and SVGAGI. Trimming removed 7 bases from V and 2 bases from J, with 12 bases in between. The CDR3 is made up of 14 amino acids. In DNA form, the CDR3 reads TGTGCCAGCACCCAGGGGCTCGGCAATCAGCCCCAGCATTTT. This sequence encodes CASTQGLGNQPQHF.

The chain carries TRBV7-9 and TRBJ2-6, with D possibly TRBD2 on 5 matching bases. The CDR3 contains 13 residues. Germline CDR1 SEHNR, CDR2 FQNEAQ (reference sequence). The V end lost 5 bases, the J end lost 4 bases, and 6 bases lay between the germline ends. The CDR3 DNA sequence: TGTGCCAGCAGCCCGGGGGGGGCCAACGTCCTGACTTTC. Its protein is CASSPGGANVLTF. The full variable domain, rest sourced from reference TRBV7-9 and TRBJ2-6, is DTGVSQNPRHKITKRGQNVTFRCDPISEHNRLYWYRQTLGQGPEFLTYFQNEAQLEKSRLLSDRFSAERPKGSFSTLEIQRTEQGDSAMYLCASSPGGANVLTFGAGSRLTVL.

This CDR3 reads CASSMGLLAGGPWDTQYF. The CDR3 region has the DNA TGTGCCAGTAGTATGGGCCTCCTAGCGGGGGGGCCTTGGGATACGCAGTATTTT. The chain combines TRBV19 with TRBJ2-3; 12 positions agree with TRBD2. Trimming at V came to 3 bases and at J to 6 bases, leaving 13 bases not matched to a gene. CDR1 and CDR2 (germline): LNHDA, SQIVND (reference sequence). The CDR3 spans 18 residues. Full variable domain (outside the CDR3, taken from reference TRBV19 and TRBJ2-3): DGGITQSPKYLFRKEGQNVTLSCEQNLNHDAMYWYRQDPGQGLRLIYYSQIVNDFQKGDIAEGYSVSREKKESFPLTVTSAQKNPTAFYLCASSMGLLAGGPWDTQYFGPGTRLTVL.

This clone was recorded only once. The CDR3 DNA follows: TGTGCCAGTTATGGTGAGATGAACACTGAAGCTTTCTTT. Translated, it gives CASYGEMNTEAFF. The J gene is TRBJ1-1, the V gene TRBV19; D call uncertain. CDR3 length: 13 residues. Germline V gene sequence: CDR1 LNHDA, CDR2 SQIVND (reference sequence). The ends were cut back, 8 bases at V and 0 bases at J, with 10 bases in the middle. Filled out from reference TRBV19 and TRBJ1-1, the complete variable domain reads DGGITQSPKYLFRKEGQNVTLSCEQNLNHDAMYWYRQDPGQGLRLIYYSQIVNDFQKGDIAEGYSVSREKKESFPLTVTSAQKNPTAFYLCASYGEMNTEAFFGQGTRLTVV.

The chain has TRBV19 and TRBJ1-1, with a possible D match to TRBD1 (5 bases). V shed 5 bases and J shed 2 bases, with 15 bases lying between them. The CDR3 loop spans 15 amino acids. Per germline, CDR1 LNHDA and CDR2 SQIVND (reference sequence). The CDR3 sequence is CASSAYGGGNTEAFF. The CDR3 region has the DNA TGTGCCAGTAGTGCCTACGGGGGGGGTAACACTGAAGCTTTCTTT. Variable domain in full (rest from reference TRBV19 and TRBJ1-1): DGGITQSPKYLFRKEGQNVTLSCEQNLNHDAMYWYRQDPGQGLRLIYYSQIVNDFQKGDIAEGYSVSREKKESFPLTVTSAQKNPTAFYLCASSAYGGGNTEAFFGQGTRLTVV.

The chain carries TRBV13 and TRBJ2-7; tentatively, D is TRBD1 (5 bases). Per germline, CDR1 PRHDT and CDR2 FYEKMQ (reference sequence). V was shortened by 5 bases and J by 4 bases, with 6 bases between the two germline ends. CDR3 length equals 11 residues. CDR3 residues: CASSNRYEQYF. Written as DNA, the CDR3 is TGTGCCAGCAGCAACAGGTACGAGCAGTACTTC.

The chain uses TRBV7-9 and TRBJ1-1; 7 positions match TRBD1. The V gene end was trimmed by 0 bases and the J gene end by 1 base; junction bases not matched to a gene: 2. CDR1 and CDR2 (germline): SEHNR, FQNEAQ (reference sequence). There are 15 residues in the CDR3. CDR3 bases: TGTGCCAGCAGCTTAGCGCAGGGGGAGAACACTGAAGCTTTCTTT. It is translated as CASSLAQGENTEAFF.

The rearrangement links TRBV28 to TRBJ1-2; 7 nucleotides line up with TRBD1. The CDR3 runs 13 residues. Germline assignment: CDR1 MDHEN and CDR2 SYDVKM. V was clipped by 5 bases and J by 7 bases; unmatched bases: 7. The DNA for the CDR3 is TGTGCCAGCAGTGAGGGGGCTTTCAGTGGCTACACCTTC. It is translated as CASSEGAFSGYTF.

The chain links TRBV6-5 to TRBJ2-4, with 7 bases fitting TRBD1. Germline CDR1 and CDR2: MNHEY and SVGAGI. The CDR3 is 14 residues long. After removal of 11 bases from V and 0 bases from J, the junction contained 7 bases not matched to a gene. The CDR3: CAAGDSLAKNIQYF. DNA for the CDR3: TGTGCCGCCGGGGACAGCCTAGCCAAAAACATTCAGTACTTC.

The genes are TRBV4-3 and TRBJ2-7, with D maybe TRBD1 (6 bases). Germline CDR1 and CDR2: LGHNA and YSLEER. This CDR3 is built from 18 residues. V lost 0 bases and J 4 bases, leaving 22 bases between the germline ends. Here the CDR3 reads CASSQEGTKEEGPYEQYF. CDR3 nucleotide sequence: TGCGCCAGCAGCCAAGAAGGGACAAAGGAAGAGGGCCCATACGAGCAGTACTTC.

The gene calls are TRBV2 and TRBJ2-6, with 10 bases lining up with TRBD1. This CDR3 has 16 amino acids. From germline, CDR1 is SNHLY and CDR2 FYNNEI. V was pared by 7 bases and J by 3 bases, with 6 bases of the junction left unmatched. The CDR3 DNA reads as TGTGCCAGCAATCCGACAGGGGGCTATGGGGCCAACGTCCTGACTTTC. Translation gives CASNPTGGYGANVLTF. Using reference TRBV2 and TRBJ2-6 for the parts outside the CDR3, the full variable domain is EPEVTQTPSHQVTQMGQEVILRCVPISNHLYFYWYRQILGQKVEFLVSFYNNEISEKSEIFDDQFSVERPDGSNFTLKIRSTKLEDSAMYFCASNPTGGYGANVLTFGAGSRLTVL.

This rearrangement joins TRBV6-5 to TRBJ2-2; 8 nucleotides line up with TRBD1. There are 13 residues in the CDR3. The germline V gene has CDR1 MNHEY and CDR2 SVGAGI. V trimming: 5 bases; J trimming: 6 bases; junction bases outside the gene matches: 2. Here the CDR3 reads CASSLQGAGELFF. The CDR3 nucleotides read TGTGCCAGCAGTCTACAGGGGGCCGGGGAGCTGTTTTTT.

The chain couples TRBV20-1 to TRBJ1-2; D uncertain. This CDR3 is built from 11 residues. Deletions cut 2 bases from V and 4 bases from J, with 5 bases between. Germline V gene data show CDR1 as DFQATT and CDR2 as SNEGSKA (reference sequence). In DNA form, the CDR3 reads TGCAGTGCTAGAAACAGCTATGGCTACACCTTC. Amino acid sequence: CSARNSYGYTF.

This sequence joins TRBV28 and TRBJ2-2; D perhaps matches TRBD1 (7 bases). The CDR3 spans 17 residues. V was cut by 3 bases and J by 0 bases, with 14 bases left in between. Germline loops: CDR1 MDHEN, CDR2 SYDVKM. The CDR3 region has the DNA TGTGCCAGCAGTTTCCGCGGGACAGCGACGAACACCGGGGAGCTGTTTTTT. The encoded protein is CASSFRGTATNTGELFF.

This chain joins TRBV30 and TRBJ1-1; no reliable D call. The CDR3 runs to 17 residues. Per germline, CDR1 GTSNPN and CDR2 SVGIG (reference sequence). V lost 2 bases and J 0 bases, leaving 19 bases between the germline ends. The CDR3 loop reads CAWSSSSLQSLNTEAFF. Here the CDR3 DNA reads TGTGCCTGGAGTTCGAGTTCGCTCCAATCTCTGAACACTGAAGCTTTCTTT.

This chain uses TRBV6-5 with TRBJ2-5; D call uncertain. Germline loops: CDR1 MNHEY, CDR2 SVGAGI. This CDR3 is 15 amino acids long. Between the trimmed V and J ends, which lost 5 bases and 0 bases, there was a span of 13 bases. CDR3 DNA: TGTGCCAGCAGTACAGCTACCCCGTACCAAGAGACCCAGTACTTC. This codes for CASSTATPYQETQYF.

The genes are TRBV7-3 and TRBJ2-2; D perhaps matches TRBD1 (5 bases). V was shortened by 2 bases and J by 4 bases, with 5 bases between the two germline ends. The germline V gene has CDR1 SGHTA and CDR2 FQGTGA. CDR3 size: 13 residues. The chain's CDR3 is CASSLDSTGELFF. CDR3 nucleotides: TGTGCCAGCAGCTTAGACAGCACCGGGGAGCTGTTTTTT. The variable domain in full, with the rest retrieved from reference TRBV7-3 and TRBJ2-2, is GAGVSQTPSNKVTEKGKYVELRCDPISGHTALYWYRQSLGQGPEFLIYFQGTGAADDSGLPNDRFFAVRPEGSVSTLKIQRTERGDSAVYLCASSLDSTGELFFGEGSRLTVL.

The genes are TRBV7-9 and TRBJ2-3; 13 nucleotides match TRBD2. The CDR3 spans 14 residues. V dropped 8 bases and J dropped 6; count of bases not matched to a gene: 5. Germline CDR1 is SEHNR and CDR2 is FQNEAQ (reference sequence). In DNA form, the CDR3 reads TGTGCCAGCGGGACTAGCGGGGCCGTGGATACGCAGTATTTT. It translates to CASGTSGAVDTQYF.

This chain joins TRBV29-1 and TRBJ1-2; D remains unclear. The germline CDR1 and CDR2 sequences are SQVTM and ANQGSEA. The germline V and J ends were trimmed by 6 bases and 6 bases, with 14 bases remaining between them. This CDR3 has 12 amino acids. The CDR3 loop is CSVGDNSNGYTF. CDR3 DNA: TGCAGCGTCGGTGACAATTCGAATGGCTACACCTTC.

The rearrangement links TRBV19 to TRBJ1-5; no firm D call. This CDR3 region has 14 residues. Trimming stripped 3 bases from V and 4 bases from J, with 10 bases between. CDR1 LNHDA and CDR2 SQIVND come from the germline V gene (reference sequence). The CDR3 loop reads CASSILDTNQPQHF. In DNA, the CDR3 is TGTGCCAGTAGTATTTTAGACACGAATCAGCCCCAGCATTTT.

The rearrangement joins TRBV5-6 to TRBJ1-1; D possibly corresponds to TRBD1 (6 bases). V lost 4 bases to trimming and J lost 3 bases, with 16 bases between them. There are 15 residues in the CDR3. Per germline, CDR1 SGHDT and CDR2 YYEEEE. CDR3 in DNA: TGTGCCAGCAGCCAGGTTGGGGGCGTCGACACTGAAGCTTTCTTT. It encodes CASSQVGGVDTEAFF.

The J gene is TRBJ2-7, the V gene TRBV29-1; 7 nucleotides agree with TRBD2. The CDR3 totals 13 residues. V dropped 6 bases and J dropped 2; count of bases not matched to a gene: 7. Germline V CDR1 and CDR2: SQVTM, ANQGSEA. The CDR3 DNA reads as TGCAGCGTCCGCCTACGGGGGGCCTACGAGCAGTACTTC. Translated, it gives CSVRLRGAYEQYF.

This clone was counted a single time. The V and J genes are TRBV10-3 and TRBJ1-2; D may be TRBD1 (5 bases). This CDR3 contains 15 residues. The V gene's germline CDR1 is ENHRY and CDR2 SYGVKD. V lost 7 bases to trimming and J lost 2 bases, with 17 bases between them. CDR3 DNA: TGTGCCATCACGACAGCTTTTGGAATGAACTATGGCTACACCTTC. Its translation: CAITTAFGMNYGYTF.

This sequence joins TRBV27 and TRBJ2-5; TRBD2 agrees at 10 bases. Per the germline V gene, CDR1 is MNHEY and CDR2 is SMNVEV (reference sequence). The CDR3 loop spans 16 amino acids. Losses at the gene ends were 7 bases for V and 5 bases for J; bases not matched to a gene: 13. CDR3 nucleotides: TGTGCCAGCACCTCATCTTGGGGACTAGCGTTGGAGACCCAGTACTTC. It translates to CASTSSWGLALETQYF.